This is a list of T cell receptor beta chains from one sample in a study of T cells expressing NK-cell markers. Reprocessing the 5' RACE reads, TCRdb reports a single entry for every CDR3 protein and omits DNA. The table lists about 160,000 distinct CDR3 sequences. The source material was blood T cells: a sorted CD56 or NKG2C T cell subset, CD4+ or CD8+ T cells, or bulk PBMC T cells (not recorded which). Source of these receptors: a woman aged 18 to 75 in good health. CDR3s include the opening cysteine and the closing phenylalanine or tryptophan.

>TRBV5-1|TRBJ1-1
CASSLNSGHTEAFF
>TRBV5-1|TRBJ2-1
CASSRAVGSYNEQFF
>TRBV7-2|TRBJ2-5
CASSLDRYKETQYF
>TRBV25-1|TRBJ2-1
CASSETGGAGSYNEQFF
>TRBV6-5|TRBJ2-3
CASSYATTQYF
>TRBV24-1|TRBJ2-1
CATRPGTSGRVDEQFF
>TRBV2|TRBJ2-1
CASKGTSGYNEQFF
>TRBV20-1|TRBJ2-7
CSARGGESNYEQYF
>TRBV5-1|TRBJ2-3
CASTTGTGGRTDTQYF
>TRBV6-2/TRBV6-3|TRBJ2-1
CASSSSGRDYNEQFF
>TRBV3-1|TRBJ2-1
CASSQDPTGEQFF
>TRBV11-2|TRBJ2-1
CASSLDRVDEQFF
>TRBV7-6|TRBJ2-2
CASSSSPLAGELFF
>TRBV5-1|TRBJ1-2
CASSLAGGTGVYGYTF
>TRBV10-3|TRBJ2-5
CAISGTSGDTETQYF